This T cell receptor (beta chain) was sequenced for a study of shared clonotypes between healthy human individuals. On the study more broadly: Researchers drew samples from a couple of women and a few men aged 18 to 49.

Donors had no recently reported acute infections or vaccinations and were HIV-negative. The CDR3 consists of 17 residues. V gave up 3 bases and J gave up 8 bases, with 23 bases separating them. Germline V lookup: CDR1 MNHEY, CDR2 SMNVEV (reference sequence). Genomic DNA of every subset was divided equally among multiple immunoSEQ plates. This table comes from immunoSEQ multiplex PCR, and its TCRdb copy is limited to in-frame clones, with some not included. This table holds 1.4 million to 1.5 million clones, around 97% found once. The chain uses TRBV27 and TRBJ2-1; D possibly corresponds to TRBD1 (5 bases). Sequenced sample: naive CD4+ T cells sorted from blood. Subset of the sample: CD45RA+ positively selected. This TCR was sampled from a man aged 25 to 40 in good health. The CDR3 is CASSFGQGSARGYEQFF. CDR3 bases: TGTGCCAGCAGTTTCGGGCAGGGATCCGCTCGAGGCTATGAGCAGTTCTTC.